This T cell receptor (beta chain) was sequenced during a study of T cell responses to AZD1222 COVID-19 vaccine. The study, taken as a whole, reports: Repertoires were obtained only post-peak T cell response.

Points on this clone: The target antigen is unknown.

There are 14 residues in the CDR3. With 5 bases clipped from V and 2 bases from J, the junction kept 4 bases outside the gene matches. The germline V gene encodes CDR1 SGHTA and CDR2 FQGNSA. Sequencing was performed with immunoSEQ multiplex PCR; in TCRdb, only in-frame clones are kept and a portion is missing. This sample carries fewer than 150,000 clones, 70% to 90% of them seen once, and the ten largest clones take about 7.4%. The clonotype was recovered from an adult in good health. Material: peripheral blood, obtained on day 0 of AZD1222 vaccination. This chain connects TRBV7-2 to TRBJ2-7, with TRBD1 identical over 9 bases. The CDR3 loop reads CASSPDRGPYEQYF. CDR3 sequence (DNA): TGTGCCAGCAGCCCGGACAGGGGCCCCTACGAGCAGTACTTC.